The subject of this entry is one TCR beta chain. Clones were read by immunoSEQ multiplex PCR, and TCRdb kept only the in-frame ones, dropping some. The sample records 140,000 or so clones, over 75% being singletons. The data were obtained in a study of blood T cell repertoires in COVID-19. The V and J ends lost 2 bases and 0 bases respectively, with 14 bases between them. The CDR3 covers 16 residues. Germline values: CDR1 GTSNPN, CDR2 SVGIG (reference sequence). The chain has TRBV30 and TRBJ1-5, with TRBD1 as a possible D gene (6 bases). Sequencing input: peripheral blood. The clonotype originates from a man aged 50 or older with acute or convalescent COVID-19. The CDR3 loop is CAWSTNYRDSNQPQHF. The CDR3, as DNA: TGTGCCTGGAGTACAAATTACAGGGATAGCAATCAGCCCCAGCATTTT.